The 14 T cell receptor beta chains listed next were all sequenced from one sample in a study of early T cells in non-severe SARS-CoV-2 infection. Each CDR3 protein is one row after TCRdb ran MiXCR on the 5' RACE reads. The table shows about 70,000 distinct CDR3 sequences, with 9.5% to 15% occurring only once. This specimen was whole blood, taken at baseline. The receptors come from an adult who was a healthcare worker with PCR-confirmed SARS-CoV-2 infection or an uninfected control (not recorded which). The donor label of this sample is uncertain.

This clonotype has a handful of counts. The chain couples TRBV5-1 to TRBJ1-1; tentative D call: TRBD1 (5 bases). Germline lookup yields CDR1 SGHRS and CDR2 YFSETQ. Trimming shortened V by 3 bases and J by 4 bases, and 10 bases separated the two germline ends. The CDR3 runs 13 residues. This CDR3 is CASSSAGTTEAFF. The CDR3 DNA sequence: TGCGCCAGCAGCTCGGCTGGGACCACTGAAGCTTTCTTT.

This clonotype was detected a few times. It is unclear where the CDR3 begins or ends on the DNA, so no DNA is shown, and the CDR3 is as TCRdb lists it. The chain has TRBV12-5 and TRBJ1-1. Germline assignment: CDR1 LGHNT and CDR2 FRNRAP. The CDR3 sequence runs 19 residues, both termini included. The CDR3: CASGFWEWGPRRMNTEAFF.

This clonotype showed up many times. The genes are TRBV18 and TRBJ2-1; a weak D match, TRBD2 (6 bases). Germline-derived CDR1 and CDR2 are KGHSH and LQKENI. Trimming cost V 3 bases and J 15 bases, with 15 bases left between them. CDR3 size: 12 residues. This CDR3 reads CASSPDTRAGFF. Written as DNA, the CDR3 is TGTGCCAGCTCACCGGATACTAGAGCGGGGTTCTTC.

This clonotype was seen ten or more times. CDR3 bases: TGTGCCAGCAGTTTCAGGCAGGGCACAGATACGCAGTATTTT. Protein sequence: CASSFRQGTDTQYF. The rearrangement links TRBV12-3 or TRBV12-4 to TRBJ2-3, with no clear D. The CDR3 is 14 residues long. Deletions cut 3 bases from V and 1 base from J, with 8 bases between.

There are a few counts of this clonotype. In nucleotides, the CDR3 is TGTGCCGCAGGGGTTGCGGATGGCTACACCTTC. It codes for CAAGVADGYTF. The chain carries TRBV6-2 or TRBV6-3 and TRBJ1-2; a weak D match, TRBD1 (6 bases). The germline CDR1 and CDR2 sequences are MNHEY and SVGEGT. V lost 11 bases and J lost 6, with 13 bases in between. The CDR3 is made up of 11 amino acids.

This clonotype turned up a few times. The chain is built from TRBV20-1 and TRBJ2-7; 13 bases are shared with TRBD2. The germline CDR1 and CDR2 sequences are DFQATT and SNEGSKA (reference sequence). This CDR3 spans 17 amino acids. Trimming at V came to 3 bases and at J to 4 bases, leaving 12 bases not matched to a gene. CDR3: CSARNFLGLAGRYEQYF. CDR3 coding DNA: TGCAGTGCTAGGAACTTCCTGGGACTAGCGGGAAGGTACGAGCAGTACTTC.

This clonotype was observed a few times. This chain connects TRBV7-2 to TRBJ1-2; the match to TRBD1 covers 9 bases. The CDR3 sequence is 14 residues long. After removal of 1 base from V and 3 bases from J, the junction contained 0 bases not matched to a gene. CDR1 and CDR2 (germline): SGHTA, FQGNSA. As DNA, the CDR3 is TGTGCCAGCAGCTTAGGGACAGGGGACTATGGCTACACCTTC. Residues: CASSLGTGDYGYTF.

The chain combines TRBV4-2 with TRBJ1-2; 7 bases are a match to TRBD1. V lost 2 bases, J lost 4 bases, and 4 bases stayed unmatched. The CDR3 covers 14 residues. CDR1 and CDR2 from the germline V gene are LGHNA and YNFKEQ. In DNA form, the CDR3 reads TGTGCCAGCAGCCAAAACCGACAGGGCTATGGCTACACCTTC. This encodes CASSQNRQGYGYTF.

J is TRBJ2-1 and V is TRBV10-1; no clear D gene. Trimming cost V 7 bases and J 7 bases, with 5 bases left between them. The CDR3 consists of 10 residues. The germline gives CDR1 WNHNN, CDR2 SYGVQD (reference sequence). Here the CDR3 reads CASMLNEQFF. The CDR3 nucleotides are TGCGCCAGCATGTTAAATGAGCAGTTCTTC.

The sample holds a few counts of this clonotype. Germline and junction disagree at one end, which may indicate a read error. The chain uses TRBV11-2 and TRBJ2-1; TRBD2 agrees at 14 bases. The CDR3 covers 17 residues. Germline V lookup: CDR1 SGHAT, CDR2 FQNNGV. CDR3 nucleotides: TGTGCCAGCAGTTTAGTTGCTGGGACTAGCGGGAGAAATGAGCAGTTCTTC. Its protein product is CASSLVAGTSGRNEQFF.

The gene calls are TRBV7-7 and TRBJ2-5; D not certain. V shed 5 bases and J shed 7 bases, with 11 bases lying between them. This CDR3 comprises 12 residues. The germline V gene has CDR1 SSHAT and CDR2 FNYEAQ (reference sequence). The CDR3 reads CASSLEGVTQYF. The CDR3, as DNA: TGTGCCAGCAGCCTAGAAGGCGTGACCCAGTACTTC.

The CDR3 loop reads CASSSPSETHGTEAFF. Here the CDR3 DNA reads TGTGCCAGCAGTTCCCCTTCCGAGACCCACGGGACTGAAGCTTTCTTT. This chain joins TRBV12-3 or TRBV12-4 and TRBJ1-1; no firm D call. V lost 4 bases, J lost 5 bases, and 20 bases lay in between. CDR3 length: 16 residues.

In DNA, the CDR3 is TGTGCCTCGGTAAAGACAGGAGTGGGGGCATACTATGGCTACACCTTC. Protein: CASVKTGVGAYYGYTF. The chain combines TRBV24-1 with TRBJ1-2; perhaps TRBD1 as D (6 bases). V was shortened by 12 bases and J by 3 bases, with 25 bases between the two germline ends. Germline V gene lookup returns CDR1 KGHDR and CDR2 SFDVKD. The length of the CDR3 is 16 residues.

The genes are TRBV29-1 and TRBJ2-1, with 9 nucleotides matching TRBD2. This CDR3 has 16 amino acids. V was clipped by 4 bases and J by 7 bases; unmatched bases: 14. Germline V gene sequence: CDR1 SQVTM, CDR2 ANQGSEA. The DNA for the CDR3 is TGCAGCGTTGCGGACCCCCAGCGGGGGGCTTTGAATGAGCAGTTCTTC. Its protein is CSVADPQRGALNEQFF.